This entry lists 19 T cell receptor beta chains sequenced from one sample in a study of cytomegalovirus exposure and HLA in healthy donors. Primers included in the PCR were 60 Vbeta and 13 Jbeta primers. The method was immunoSEQ multiplex PCR; TCRdb's version includes in-frame clones alone and lacks a portion of them. The data hold tens of thousands of clones, with around 85% observed a single time. Sequences were obtained from PBMCs. The receptor set was obtained from a man aged 30 to 45 in good health and CMV-seronegative.

This rearrangement joins TRBV19 to TRBJ1-1, with D possibly TRBD1 on 5 matching bases. The CDR3 loop spans 14 amino acids. V was clipped by 10 bases and J by 6 bases, with 21 bases between them. The germline V gene encodes CDR1 LNHDA and CDR2 SQIVND (reference sequence). DNA of the CDR3: TGTGCCACCAATTACAGGTTTGGATTTGCTGAAGCTTTCTTT. This sequence encodes CATNYRFGFAEAFF.

The chain joins TRBV11-3 to TRBJ1-1; D is ambiguous. CDR1 is SGHNT, CDR2 YENEEA, per germline. This CDR3 is built from 13 residues. Deletions cut 1 base from V and 4 bases from J, with 7 bases between. CDR3 sequence: CASSLGPVTEAFF. CDR3 nucleotide sequence: TGTGCCAGCAGCTTAGGGCCAGTCACTGAAGCTTTCTTT.

This chain connects TRBV5-1 to TRBJ1-2; D perhaps matches TRBD1 (6 bases). Deletions cut 0 bases from V and 6 bases from J, with 15 bases between. CDR3 length: 15 amino acids. CDR1 is SGHRS and CDR2 is YFSETQ in the germline V gene. The CDR3 DNA follows: TGCGCCAGCAGCTTGGGACAGGACGGCAGGGATGGCTACACCTTC. Translated, it gives CASSLGQDGRDGYTF.

This chain joins TRBV6-8 and TRBJ1-1; D gene unclear. With 6 bases removed from V and 2 bases from J, the gap between germline ends came to 22 bases. The length of the CDR3 is 17 residues. Germline V lookup: CDR1 MNHGY, CDR2 SAAAGT. CDR3 residues: CASSHPGGAWINTEAFF. The CDR3 nucleotides are TGTGCCAGCAGCCACCCGGGTGGCGCCTGGATTAACACTGAAGCTTTCTTT.

This clone was seen only a few times. The chain couples TRBV5-6 to TRBJ1-3, with TRBD1 matching 8 bases. Germline V gives CDR1 SGHDT, CDR2 YYEEEE. The CDR3 sequence is 18 residues long. V was pared by 2 bases and J by 2 bases, with 12 bases of the junction left unmatched. The CDR3 nucleotides read TGTGCCAGCAGCTTTGATACGACAGGGGTTAGGGCTGGAAACACCATATATTTT. It codes for CASSFDTTGVRAGNTIYF.

This chain connects TRBV29-1 to TRBJ1-5; 7 bases match TRBD1. CDR3 length equals 14 residues. Germline CDR1 is SQVTM and CDR2 is ANQGSEA. V was clipped by 0 bases and J by 2 bases; unmatched bases: 1. This CDR3 is CSVEETGGNQPQHF. The CDR3 bases are TGCAGCGTTGAAGAAACAGGGGGCAATCAGCCCCAGCATTTT.

The chain employs TRBV7-9 and TRBJ1-2; 9 bases agree with TRBD1. V shed 3 bases, J shed 0 bases, and the junction held 2 bases outside the gene matches. The CDR3 has 15 amino acids. Germline values: CDR1 SEHNR, CDR2 FQNEAQ (reference sequence). Written as DNA, the CDR3 is TGTGCCAGCAGCTTGGGGACAGGGACTAACTATGGCTACACCTTC. Translated: CASSLGTGTNYGYTF.

The gene calls are TRBV5-1 and TRBJ2-7, with 8 bases fitting TRBD1. Per the germline V gene, CDR1 is SGHRS and CDR2 is YFSETQ. Trimming at V came to 4 bases and at J to 0 bases, leaving 6 bases not matched to a gene. This CDR3 region has 15 residues. The CDR3 DNA is TGCGCCAGCAGCCCGGGACAGGACCTCTCCTACGAGCAGTACTTC. Protein product: CASSPGQDLSYEQYF.

This chain joins TRBV5-1 and TRBJ1-5, with 8 bases matching TRBD1. The CDR3 contains 15 residues. Germline assignment: CDR1 SGHRS and CDR2 YFSETQ. The V and J ends lost 1 base and 5 bases, in that order; junction bases with no gene match: 5. CDR3 bases: TGCGCCAGCAGCTTGTGGGGACAGGTGGATCAGCCCCAGCATTTT. This gives the protein CASSLWGQVDQPQHF. Filled out from reference TRBV5-1 and TRBJ1-5, the complete variable domain reads KAGVTQTPRYLIKTRGQQVTLSCSPISGHRSVSWYQQTPGQGLQFLFEYFSETQRNKGNFPGRFSGRQFSNSRSEMNVSTLELGDSALYLCASSLWGQVDQPQHFGDGTRLSIL.

CDR3 amino acids: CASTLRGTGNTEAFF. CDR3 bases: TGTGCCAGCACCCTCAGAGGGACTGGGAACACTGAAGCTTTCTTT. The chain is built from TRBV27 and TRBJ1-1; possible D gene TRBD1, 5 bases. Trimming removed 7 bases at V and 1 base at J, with 16 bases between. Germline loops: CDR1 MNHEY, CDR2 SMNVEV (reference sequence). This CDR3 is built from 15 residues.

This chain joins TRBV25-1 and TRBJ1-6; no reliable D call. V was cut by 6 bases and J by 6 bases, with 18 bases left in between. The germline CDR1 and CDR2 sequences are MGHDK and SYGVNS. The CDR3 length is 16 residues. The CDR3 nucleotides read TGTGCCAGCAGCCCACCCCGAGTCCTCTCTAATTCACCCCTCCACTTT. Translating it yields CASSPPRVLSNSPLHF.

This rearrangement joins TRBV19 to TRBJ2-7; perhaps TRBD2 as D (6 bases). Germline lookup yields CDR1 LNHDA and CDR2 SQIVND (reference sequence). The CDR3 runs to 17 residues. The V end lost 4 bases, the J end lost 4 bases, and 23 bases lay between the germline ends. The DNA of the CDR3 is TGTGCCAGTAGTACCCCGGGACTCCCTGGGTCGAGATACGAGCAGTACTTC. Translating it yields CASSTPGLPGSRYEQYF.

Concerning this clone itself: This sample includes further DNA sequences coding for the same CDR3. In nucleotides, the CDR3 is TGTGCCAGCAGCTTGGGAGGGGAGAACACTGAAGCTTTCTTT. It specifies CASSLGGENTEAFF. The chain employs TRBV11-3 and TRBJ1-1; D is perhaps TRBD1 (5 bases). Germline CDR1 reads SGHNT; CDR2 reads YENEEA. The ends were cut back, 3 bases at V and 1 base at J, with 9 bases in the middle. This CDR3 contains 14 residues.

This clone showed up just once. J is TRBJ2-3 and V is TRBV5-1, with 8 positions matching TRBD1. The CDR3 has 13 residues. The germline V gene has CDR1 SGHRS and CDR2 YFSETQ. The V and J ends lost 7 bases and 4 bases, in that order; junction bases with no gene match: 5. This CDR3 reads CASGQGGADTQYF. DNA of the CDR3: TGCGCCAGCGGACAGGGTGGTGCAGATACGCAGTATTTT.

V and J are TRBV5-6 and TRBJ2-6; D might be TRBD1 (5 bases). Germline CDR1 is SGHDT and CDR2 is YYEEEE. The CDR3 extends over 15 amino acids. V was cut by 5 bases and J by 1 base, with 10 bases left in between. CDR3: CASRGLTSGANVLTF. The CDR3 bases are TGTGCCAGCAGGGGGCTCACGTCTGGGGCCAACGTCCTGACTTTC. The full variable domain, completed using reference TRBV5-6 and TRBJ2-6, is DAGVTQSPTHLIKTRGQQVTLRCSPKSGHDTVSWYQQALGQGPQFIFQYYEEEERQRGNFPDRFSGHQFPNYSSELNVNALLLGDSALYLCASRGLTSGANVLTFGAGSRLTVL.

This clone was detected a few times. This chain links TRBV30 with TRBJ2-2; D possibly corresponds to TRBD1 (6 bases). Trimming cost V 4 bases and J 0 bases, with 15 bases left between them. From germline, CDR1 is GTSNPN and CDR2 SVGIG (reference sequence). The CDR3 has 16 amino acids. The CDR3: CAWTRDIDANTGELFF. The CDR3 DNA sequence: TGTGCCTGGACCCGGGACATCGACGCGAACACCGGGGAGCTGTTTTTT.

The genes are TRBV29-1 and TRBJ2-3; perhaps TRBD1 as D (5 bases). Trimming stripped 6 bases from V and 1 base from J, with 14 bases between. The CDR3 has 14 amino acids. Germline V gene sequence: CDR1 SQVTM, CDR2 ANQGSEA. The CDR3, as DNA: TGCAGCGTGGTGCCCGCACAGGGCACAGATACGCAGTATTTT. This translates into CSVVPAQGTDTQYF.

The chain recombines TRBV11-1 with TRBJ1-1; 9 bases line up with TRBD1. The CDR3 sequence is 14 residues long. J was trimmed by 10 bases and V by 4 bases; bases with no gene match: 10. Per the germline V gene, CDR1 is SGHAT and CDR2 is FQDESV (reference sequence). CDR3 in amino acids: CASSSPGTGNTAFF. CDR3 DNA sequence: TGTGCCAGCAGCTCGCCAGGGACAGGGAATACAGCTTTCTTT.

This clone was seen more than once but under ten times. The chain links TRBV9 to TRBJ1-2; 7 positions agree with TRBD1. The CDR3 is 15 amino acids. V dropped 0 bases and J dropped 1; count of bases not matched to a gene: 3. CDR1 is SGDLS, CDR2 YYNGEE, per germline. The CDR3 nucleotides are TGTGCCAGCAGCGTAGCAGGGGGGAATAACTATGGCTACACCTTC. Its translation is CASSVAGGNNYGYTF.